Listed below are T cell receptor beta chains from one sample, sequenced in a study of blood T cell repertoires in COVID-19. The data were produced by immunoSEQ multiplex PCR, yet TCRdb's version contains in-frame clones alone and is incomplete. The sample holds 150,000 to 200,000 clones, more than 75% seen once. The sequenced sample was peripheral blood. The receptors originated from a man in his 70s with acute or convalescent COVID-19. The CDR3 runs from the conserved cysteine through the conserved F or W. The D gene is left open where the match is weak.

>14|NA|TRBJ2-4|TRBV6-2/TRBV6-3
CASSIQGNKNIQYF
>13|TRBD1|TRBJ1-2|TRBV5-1
CASSLGQVEGYTF
>13|TRBD1|TRBJ2-7|TRBV28
CAILRQGSYEQYF
>12|NA|TRBJ1-1|TRBV2
CASVREIAEAFF
>14|NA|TRBJ1-6|TRBV30
CAWSVPGVDSPLHF
>17|TRBD1|TRBJ1-5|TRBV18
CASSPATGATSNQPQHF
>12|NA|TRBJ2-1|TRBV18
CASSPVINEQFF
>15|NA|TRBJ1-5|TRBV24-1
CATSEQGLGNQPQHF
>15|NA|TRBJ1-6|TRBV11-2
CASSLGRQLASPLHF
>14|NA|TRBJ1-1|TRBV6-1
CASSEAWRETEAFF
>14|TRBD1|TRBJ2-7|TRBV20-1
CSASPRQGAYEQYF
>14|NA|TRBJ1-5|TRBV6-1
CASRPGGEDQPQHF
>16|NA|TRBJ1-5|TRBV19
CASSTFASGSNQPQHF
>17|TRBD1|TRBJ2-3|TRBV3-1/TRBV3-2
CASSQDPAGTDTDTQYF
>14|NA|TRBJ1-1|TRBV2
CASTPGYQNTEAFF
>16|TRBD2|TRBJ2-7|TRBV6-1
CASSEGGPASSYEQYF
>13|NA|TRBJ1-3|TRBV4-2
CASSQRTGNTIYF
>13|TRBD1|TRBJ1-1|TRBV5-4
CASSSQGITEAFF
>14|TRBD1|TRBJ2-1|TRBV5-5
CASSFTGGRDEQFF
>15|TRBD1|TRBJ2-5|TRBV27
CASSVLRGPQETQYF
>13|NA|TRBJ2-7|TRBV27
CASSQTGIYEQYF
>15|TRBD1|TRBJ1-2|TRBV5-5
CASSFSGTANYGYTF
>16|NA|TRBJ2-3|TRBV5-6
CASSLERGGGTDTQYF
>12|NA|TRBJ1-1|TRBV28
CAIGEGVTEAFF
>19|NA|TRBJ1-6|TRBV5-1
CASSTGAGSQLSYNSPLHF
>13|NA|TRBJ1-4|TRBV30
CAWTGHFVEKLFF
>12|NA|TRBJ1-2|TRBV28
CASSWAQLGYTF
>13|NA|TRBJ2-7|TRBV9
CASSDRASYEQYF
>15|NA|TRBJ2-3|TRBV19
CASSTRGGLEDTQYF
>14|NA|TRBJ2-6|TRBV6-5
CASRPGAGANVLTF
>15|TRBD1|TRBJ2-4|TRBV3-1/TRBV3-2
CASSQATGGWNIQYF
>14|TRBD2|TRBJ2-2|TRBV5-1
CASRLAVNTGELFF
>15|NA|TRBJ1-3|TRBV6-5
CASSYGVEGWNTIYF
>14|NA|TRBJ2-7|TRBV5-6
CASSLGRGSYEQYF
>14|NA|TRBJ2-3|TRBV7-2
CASSFSSGTDTQYF
>14|NA|TRBJ2-3|TRBV27
CASSYPTSTDTQYF
>14|NA|TRBJ2-5|TRBV18
CASSITRQAETQYF
>17|TRBD1|TRBJ1-2|TRBV5-1
CASSPMFGGGEVGGYTF
>21|NA|TRBJ2-3|TRBV15
CATSSDLTWPGLLTWADTQYF
>15|NA|TRBJ1-1|TRBV4-2
CASSQDLGLLNLAFF